Below are 22 T cell receptor beta chains sequenced from a single sample in a study of shared clonotypes between healthy human individuals. Clones were sequenced by immunoSEQ multiplex PCR, and TCRdb holds only the in-frame ones, with some missing. The table has about 1,500,000 clones, more than 95% seen once. Sequenced input: naive CD4+ T cells sorted from blood. As for subset: CD45RA+ positively selected. The receptors stem from a man aged 25-40 years in good health.

The rearrangement joins TRBV29-1 to TRBJ2-3, with 8 bases that match TRBD2. The germline V gene encodes CDR1 SQVTM and CDR2 ANQGSEA. The CDR3 runs 14 residues. After removal of 6 bases from V and 0 bases from J, the junction contained 5 bases not matched to a gene. As DNA, the CDR3 is TGCAGCGTCCGGGAGGGAACTAGCACAGATACGCAGTATTTT. Its translation: CSVREGTSTDTQYF.

The genes are TRBV5-8 and TRBJ1-1; D is unclear. V shed 7 bases and J shed 0 bases, with 10 bases lying between them. This CDR3 comprises 13 residues. Per the germline V gene, CDR1 is SGHTS and CDR2 is YDEGEE. In nucleotides, the CDR3 is TGTGCCAGCGCAGGATCCATGAACACTGAAGCTTTCTTT. It translates to CASAGSMNTEAFF.

The J gene is TRBJ2-7, the V gene TRBV28; no firm D call. This CDR3 has 13 amino acids. V was cut by 7 bases and J by 2 bases, with 12 bases left in between. Germline lookup yields CDR1 MDHEN and CDR2 SYDVKM. CDR3 coding DNA: TGTGCCAGCACCCTGGGGTTCCCCTACGAGCAGTACTTC. As protein: CASTLGFPYEQYF.

The CDR3 nucleotides are TGTGCCACACACCAGGACAGGGTAGGGGAGACCCAGTACTTC. Translated: CATHQDRVGETQYF. This chain joins TRBV15 and TRBJ2-5; 8 positions match TRBD1. This CDR3 region has 14 residues. Germline CDR1 and CDR2: LNHNV and YYDKDF (reference sequence). J gave up 5 bases and V 9 bases, and 11 bases lay outside the gene matches. Using reference TRBV15 and TRBJ2-5 for the parts outside the CDR3, the full variable domain is DAMVIQNPRYQVTQFGKPVTLSCSQTLNHNVMYWYQQKSSQAPKLLFHYYDKDFNNEADTPDNFQSRRPNTSFCFLDIRSPGLGDTAMYLCATHQDRVGETQYFGPGTRLLVL.

This chain joins TRBV7-9 and TRBJ2-2, with 10 bases fitting TRBD1. The CDR3 runs to 17 residues. V gave up 5 bases and J gave up 6 bases; unmatched junction bases: 12. The V gene's germline CDR1 is SEHNR and CDR2 FQNEAQ (reference sequence). The CDR3 here is CASSRKTGGEKPGELFF. The CDR3 DNA reads as TGTGCCAGCAGCCGTAAGACAGGGGGCGAGAAACCCGGGGAGCTGTTTTTT.

This clone was counted once. This chain connects TRBV28 to TRBJ2-7; 9 nucleotides line up with TRBD1. This CDR3 spans 15 amino acids. CDR1 and CDR2 from the germline V gene are MDHEN and SYDVKM. V was pared by 8 bases and J by 3 bases, with 11 bases of the junction left unmatched. The CDR3 DNA is TGTGCCAGCGGGGCCCCGGGACAGGGACTCTACGAGCAGTACTTC. Amino acids: CASGAPGQGLYEQYF.

This chain joins TRBV28 and TRBJ2-7; tentative D call: TRBD2 (5 bases). This CDR3 region has 16 residues. Looked up from germline, CDR1 is MDHEN and CDR2 is SYDVKM. V lost 5 bases and J lost 10, with 27 bases in between. The CDR3 reads CASSIRASAFSTGQYF. The CDR3 nucleotides are TGTGCCAGCAGTATTAGGGCCTCCGCCTTCTCTACGGGACAGTACTTC.

Of note for this clone: Additional DNA sequences in this sample encode the identical CDR3. V usage is TRBV29-1 and J usage is TRBJ2-4; D remains unclear. Germline CDR1 reads SQVTM; CDR2 reads ANQGSEA. The CDR3 is 12 amino acids. Between the trimmed V and J ends, which lost 4 bases and 0 bases, there was a span of 4 bases. The CDR3 DNA sequence: TGCAGCGTTGCAGTAGCCAAAAACATTCAGTACTTC. Amino acids: CSVAVAKNIQYF.

Details on this clone: The sample holds other DNA sequences that translate to the same CDR3. The chain joins TRBV20-1 to TRBJ2-1; D remains unclear. Germline CDR1 is DFQATT and CDR2 is SNEGSKA (reference sequence). Trimming left V 0 bases short and J 9 bases short, with 6 bases between. This CDR3 has 11 residues. DNA of the CDR3: TGCAGTGCTAGAGAAGTGGGTGAGCAGTTCTTC. Amino acids: CSAREVGEQFF.

The chain combines TRBV7-8 with TRBJ1-1; no clear D. The CDR3 runs to 15 residues. Trimming removed 5 bases at V and 0 bases at J, with 13 bases between. Per germline, CDR1 SGHVS and CDR2 FQNEAQ. DNA for the CDR3: TGTGCCAGCAGCACCATGACTTATATGAACACTGAAGCTTTCTTT. Protein: CASSTMTYMNTEAFF.

Comment on this clone: Different DNA sequences within this sample yield the same CDR3. The V call is TRBV6-5, the J call TRBJ1-1; 10 nucleotides align to TRBD1. V shed 5 bases and J 0 bases; nucleotides not matched to a gene: 3. The CDR3 loop spans 15 amino acids. Germline V gene sequence: CDR1 MNHEY, CDR2 SVGAGI. The CDR3 here is CASSRQGALNTEAFF. Written as DNA, the CDR3 is TGTGCCAGCAGTCGACAGGGGGCACTGAACACTGAAGCTTTCTTT.

The gene calls are TRBV30 and TRBJ2-7, with 10 bases matching TRBD2. The CDR3 runs 19 residues. CDR1 is GTSNPN and CDR2 is SVGIG in the germline V gene (reference sequence). V gave up 0 bases and J gave up 2 bases; unmatched junction bases: 16. CDR3 sequence reads: CAWSVGRGTSVHRPYEQYF. The CDR3, as DNA: TGTGCCTGGAGTGTAGGACGGGGGACTAGCGTGCATCGGCCCTACGAGCAGTACTTC. The complete variable domain, with remaining parts taken from reference TRBV30 and TRBJ2-7, reads SQTIHQWPATLVQPVGSPLSLECTVEGTSNPNLYWYRQAAGRGLQLLFYSVGIGQISSEVPQNLSASRPQDRQFILSSKKLLLSDSGFYLCAWSVGRGTSVHRPYEQYFGPGTRLTVT.

This chain connects TRBV10-1 to TRBJ2-2; D may be TRBD1 (6 bases). Trimming shortened V by 3 bases and J by 5 bases, and 10 bases separated the two germline ends. The CDR3 contains 14 residues. Germline V lookup: CDR1 WNHNN, CDR2 SYGVQD (reference sequence). CDR3 in amino acids: CASSDLDRTGELFF. The CDR3 bases are TGCGCCAGCAGTGATTTGGACAGAACCGGGGAGCTGTTTTTT.

This chain uses TRBV5-1 with TRBJ1-2; the D is unclear. Germline V gene sequence: CDR1 SGHRS, CDR2 YFSETQ. The length of the CDR3 is 14 residues. Trimming cost V 0 bases and J 5 bases, with 11 bases left between them. The CDR3 nucleotides read TGCGCCAGCAGCTTGGTTCCGACGTCATATGGCTACACCTTC. It encodes CASSLVPTSYGYTF.

This sequence joins TRBV2 and TRBJ2-7; weak D call: TRBD1 (5 bases). Trimming pared 6 bases from V and 1 base from J, leaving 10 bases between. The CDR3 extends over 13 amino acids. The germline CDR1 and CDR2 sequences are SNHLY and FYNNEI. The CDR3 sequence: CASRFDRSYEQYF. The CDR3 bases are TGTGCCAGCAGGTTTGACAGATCCTACGAGCAGTACTTC.

The chain carries TRBV5-1 and TRBJ1-2; no definite D call. Trimming cost V 0 bases and J 3 bases, with 15 bases left between them. There are 16 residues in the CDR3. CDR1 SGHRS and CDR2 YFSETQ come from the germline V gene. CDR3 loop: CASSLDFPTAHYGYTF. The DNA of the CDR3 is TGCGCCAGCAGCTTGGATTTTCCAACAGCACACTATGGCTACACCTTC.

V gene TRBV6-6 combines with J gene TRBJ1-5, with a possible D match to TRBD1 (6 bases). Germline CDR1 reads MNHNY; CDR2 reads SVGAGI (reference sequence). The V end was cut by 6 bases, the J end by 5 bases, with 17 bases between. The CDR3 spans 15 residues. The CDR3 DNA is TGTGCCAGCAGAGTCGGGACCGGGGGCGATCAGCCCCAGCATTTT. Amino acids: CASRVGTGGDQPQHF.

This clone was counted a single time. The genes are TRBV11-2 and TRBJ2-1, with D possibly TRBD1 on 6 matching bases. The ends were cut back, 5 bases at V and 1 base at J, with 12 bases in the middle. Per germline, CDR1 SGHAT and CDR2 FQNNGV. This CDR3 is 15 amino acids long. The CDR3 here is CASSLGTTSYNEQFF. Written as DNA, the CDR3 is TGTGCCAGCAGCCTGGGGACAACTTCCTACAATGAGCAGTTCTTC.

This clone was recorded only once. The rearrangement links TRBV2 to TRBJ1-5, with unresolved D. V shed 3 bases and J shed 0 bases, with 9 bases lying between them. Germline CDR1 is SNHLY and CDR2 is FYNNEI. CDR3 length: 15 amino acids. Written as DNA, the CDR3 is TGTGCCAGCAGTGATCCCCGCTATAGCAATCAGCCCCAGCATTTT. As protein: CASSDPRYSNQPQHF. Together with reference TRBV2 and TRBJ1-5, the CDR3 gives the full variable domain: EPEVTQTPSHQVTQMGQEVILRCVPISNHLYFYWYRQILGQKVEFLVSFYNNEISEKSEIFDDQFSVERPDGSNFTLKIRSTKLEDSAMYFCASSDPRYSNQPQHFGDGTRLSIL.

The CDR3: CSVDPGLGYYNEQFF. DNA for the CDR3: TGCAGCGTTGATCCGGGACTAGGGTATTACAATGAGCAGTTCTTC. The gene calls are TRBV29-1 and TRBJ2-1, with 8 bases identical to TRBD2. Trimming at V came to 3 bases and at J to 4 bases, leaving 8 bases not matched to a gene. The CDR3 length is 15 residues. CDR1 and CDR2 (germline): SQVTM, ANQGSEA.

The chain combines TRBV5-6 with TRBJ1-2; D unclear. The CDR3 extends over 12 amino acids. V shed 4 bases and J shed 8 bases, with 12 bases lying between them. The germline gives CDR1 SGHDT, CDR2 YYEEEE. This chain's CDR3 is CASSPDLAGYTF. For the CDR3, the DNA is TGTGCCAGCAGCCCGGACTTGGCGGGCTACACCTTC. The full variable domain, its missing parts supplied by reference TRBV5-6 and TRBJ1-2, is DAGVTQSPTHLIKTRGQQVTLRCSPKSGHDTVSWYQQALGQGPQFIFQYYEEEERQRGNFPDRFSGHQFPNYSSELNVNALLLGDSALYLCASSPDLAGYTFGSGTRLTVV.

This rearrangement joins TRBV7-8 to TRBJ1-5; 9 bases line up with TRBD1. Germline V gene sequence: CDR1 SGHVS, CDR2 FQNEAQ. V was clipped by 5 bases and J by 2 bases; unmatched bases: 10. CDR3 length: 17 amino acids. The CDR3 coding sequence is TGTGCCAGCAGCATAACCGGGACAGGGAATCGCAATCAGCCCCAGCATTTT. It translates to CASSITGTGNRNQPQHF.